This T cell receptor beta chain appears in the sequencing data of a study of OX40 agonist ivuxolimab in advanced cancers. Study summary: A partial response was reached by three patients: one with hepatocellular carcinoma and two with cutaneous melanoma. Study-wide results and caveats: Among the lowest peripheral clonal expansion occurred in 0.1-3.0 mg/kg partial responders.

Trimming took off 1 base at V and 4 bases at J, with 11 bases between the two ends. The CDR3 length is 15 residues. CDR1 is SGHAT and CDR2 is FQNNGV in the germline V gene. Sequenced by immunoSEQ multiplex PCR; TCRdb stores in-frame clones only, minus some. The table shows around 70,000 clones, with roughly 82% occurring only once. Turning to this clone: What it binds is unknown.

This sample comprised CD4+ or CD8+ T cells sorted from blood, obtained in a trial of the OX40 agonist ivuxolimab. The clonotype originates from an adult with an advanced solid tumor such as melanoma, head and neck, liver or kidney cancer. The chain joins TRBV11-2 to TRBJ1-3; D remains ambiguous. The CDR3 sequence: CASSLGRTVGNTIYF. CDR3 in DNA: TGTGCCAGCAGCTTAGGTCGGACGGTGGGAAACACCATATATTTT.